This T cell receptor beta chain was sequenced for a study of early T cells in non-severe SARS-CoV-2 infection. The CDR3 covers 14 residues. V dropped 7 bases and J dropped 4; count of bases not matched to a gene: 9. Germline CDR1 and CDR2: SGHTA and FQGTGA. Via MiXCR, TCRdb re-called the 5' RACE reads, giving one row per CDR3 protein. The sample lists over 85,000 distinct CDR3 sequences; about 12% were seen once. This chain uses TRBV7-3 with TRBJ2-7; the match to TRBD1 covers 8 bases. The material was whole blood, obtained at baseline. The receptor comes from an adult who was a healthcare worker with PCR-confirmed SARS-CoV-2 infection or an uninfected control (not recorded which). CDR3 bases: TGTGCCAGCAACGCCGGACAGGGCGAATACGAGCAGTACTTC. It specifies CASNAGQGEYEQYF.